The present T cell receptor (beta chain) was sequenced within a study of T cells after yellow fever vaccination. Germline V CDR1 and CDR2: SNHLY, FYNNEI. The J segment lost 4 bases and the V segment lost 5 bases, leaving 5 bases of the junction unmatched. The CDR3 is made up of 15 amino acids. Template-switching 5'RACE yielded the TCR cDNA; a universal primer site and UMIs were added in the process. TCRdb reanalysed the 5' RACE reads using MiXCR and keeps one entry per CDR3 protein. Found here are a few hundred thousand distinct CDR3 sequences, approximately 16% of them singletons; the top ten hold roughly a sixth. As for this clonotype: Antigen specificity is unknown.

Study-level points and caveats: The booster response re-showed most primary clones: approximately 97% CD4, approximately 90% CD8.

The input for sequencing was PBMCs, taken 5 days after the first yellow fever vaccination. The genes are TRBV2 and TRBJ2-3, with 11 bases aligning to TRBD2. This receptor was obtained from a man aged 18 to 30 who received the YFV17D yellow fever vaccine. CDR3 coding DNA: TGTGCCAGCAGTACGCTAGCGGGGGGCGCAGATACGCAGTATTTT. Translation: CASSTLAGGADTQYF.